One TCR beta chain is described in this entry. Antigen unknown. TRB was amplified from about 270 ng of peripheral blood genomic DNA per sample. These data originate in a study of T cell clusters in autoimmune cytopenias. General study findings and limits: Functional roles of the in silico T cell clusters still await experimental validation. Comparing secondary cytopenia with chronic lymphocytic leukemia showed no cluster-lack signature, apparently masked by lymphoma repertoire. TRB repertoire shifts in secondary cytopenia and chronic lymphocytic leukemia mostly reflected lymphoma, not autoimmunity.

In germline, CDR1 is MNHEY, CDR2 SVGAGI. The CDR3 has 12 amino acids. Multiplex touch-down PCR amplified TRB using TRB-A and TRB-B pools in one tube. TCRdb derives one entry per CDR3 protein from the multiplex PCR reads, leaving out DNA. The sample table sets out 6,000 to 9,000 distinct CDR3 sequences. This TCR came from a human donor with an autoimmune cytopenia or autoimmune hepatitis (not recorded which). The chain employs TRBV6-5 and TRBJ2-5; there is no DNA to check the TCRdb D call of TRBD2. The specimen was peripheral blood. The CDR3 sequence: CASRGGIETQYF.